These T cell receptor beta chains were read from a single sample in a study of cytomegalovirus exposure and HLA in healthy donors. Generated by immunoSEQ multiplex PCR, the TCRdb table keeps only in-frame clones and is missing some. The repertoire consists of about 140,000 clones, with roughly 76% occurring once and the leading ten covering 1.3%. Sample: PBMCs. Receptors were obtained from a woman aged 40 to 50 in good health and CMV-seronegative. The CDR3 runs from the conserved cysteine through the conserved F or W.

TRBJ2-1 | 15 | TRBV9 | CASSVGQGHYNEQFF
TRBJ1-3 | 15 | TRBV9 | CASSFQGAIGNTIYF
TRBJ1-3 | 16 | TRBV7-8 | CASSLSRGGAGNTIYF
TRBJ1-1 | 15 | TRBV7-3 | CASSLRGGSNTEAFF
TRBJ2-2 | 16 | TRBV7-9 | CASSSAQREHTGELFF
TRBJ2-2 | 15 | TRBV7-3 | CASSLEGTRTGELFF
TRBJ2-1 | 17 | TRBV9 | CASSDHPSGGTYNEQFF
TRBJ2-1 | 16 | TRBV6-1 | CASSAGGISSYNEQFF
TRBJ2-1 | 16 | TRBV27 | CASSLATGPGDNEQFF
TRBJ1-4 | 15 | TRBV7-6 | CASSLEEGGEEKLFF
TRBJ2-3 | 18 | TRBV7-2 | CASSPHGWRGGLRDTQYF
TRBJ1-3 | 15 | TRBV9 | CASSVGQGSGNTIYF
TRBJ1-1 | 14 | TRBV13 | CASSLVQGSTEAFF
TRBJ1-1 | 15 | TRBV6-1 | CASSPTGPMNTEAFF
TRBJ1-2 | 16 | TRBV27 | CASSGPTGGRNYGYTF
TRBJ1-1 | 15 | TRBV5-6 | CASTLSDRDLGEAFF
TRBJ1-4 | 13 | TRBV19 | CASSFREEEKLFF
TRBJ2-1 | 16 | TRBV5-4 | CASSLGGDPIYNEQFF
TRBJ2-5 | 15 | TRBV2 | CASSGEQGSGLTQYF
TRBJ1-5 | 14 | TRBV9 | CASSVGQGNQPQHF
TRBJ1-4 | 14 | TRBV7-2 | CASSSDRGDEKLFF
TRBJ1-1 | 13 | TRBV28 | CASRLDRGTEAFF
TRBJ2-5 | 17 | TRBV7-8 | CASSLELTSGGAATQYF
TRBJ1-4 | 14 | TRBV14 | CASSPGTASGKLFF
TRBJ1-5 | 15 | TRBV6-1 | CASSDGTGWNQPQHF
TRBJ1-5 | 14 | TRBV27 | CASSGINSNQPQHF
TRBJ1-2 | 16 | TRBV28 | CASSLTGGNGKNGYTF
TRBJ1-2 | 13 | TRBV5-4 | CASSPDRNYGYTF
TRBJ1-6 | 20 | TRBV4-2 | CASSQGGPGGLQPNNSPLHF
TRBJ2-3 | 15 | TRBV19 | CASSIPGLSTDTQYF
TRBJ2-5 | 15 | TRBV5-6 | CASSLIAGTSETQYF
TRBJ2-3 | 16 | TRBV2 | CASSEKETSGGSTQYF
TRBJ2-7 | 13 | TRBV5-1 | CASSLWGPYEQYF
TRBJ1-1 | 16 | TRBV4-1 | CASSDHRQGARTEAFF
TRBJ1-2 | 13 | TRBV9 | CASSGAGGNGYTF
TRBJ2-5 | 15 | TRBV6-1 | CASSPRDRGRETQYF
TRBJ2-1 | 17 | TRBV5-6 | CASSVRLTSGGFDEQFF
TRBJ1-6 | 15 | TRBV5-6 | CASSSQTEYNSPLHF
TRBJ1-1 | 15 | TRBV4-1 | CASSHPGTGGTEAFF
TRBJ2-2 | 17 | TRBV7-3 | CASSPKTSPPHTGELFF
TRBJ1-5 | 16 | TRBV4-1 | CASSPGRGASNQPQHF